The text below deals with one T cell receptor (beta chain). This specimen comes from a study of technical replicates of blood from a few donors. Repertoires were generated with immunoSEQ multiplex PCR, while TCRdb's copy carries only in-frame clones and drops some. The sample holds over 60,000 clones, around 93% seen once. Germline values: CDR1 SGHNT, CDR2 YYREEE (reference sequence). Trimming took off 0 bases at V and 8 bases at J, with 11 bases between the two ends. CDR3 length: 14 amino acids. The genes are TRBV5-4 and TRBJ2-2; D may be TRBD1 (6 bases). The clonotype originates from a human donor in good health. Material for sequencing was T cells isolated from PBMCs. DNA for the CDR3: TGTGCCAGCAGCTTGGCCCAAACAGGGGGGGAGCTGTTTTTT. This codes for CASSLAQTGGELFF.